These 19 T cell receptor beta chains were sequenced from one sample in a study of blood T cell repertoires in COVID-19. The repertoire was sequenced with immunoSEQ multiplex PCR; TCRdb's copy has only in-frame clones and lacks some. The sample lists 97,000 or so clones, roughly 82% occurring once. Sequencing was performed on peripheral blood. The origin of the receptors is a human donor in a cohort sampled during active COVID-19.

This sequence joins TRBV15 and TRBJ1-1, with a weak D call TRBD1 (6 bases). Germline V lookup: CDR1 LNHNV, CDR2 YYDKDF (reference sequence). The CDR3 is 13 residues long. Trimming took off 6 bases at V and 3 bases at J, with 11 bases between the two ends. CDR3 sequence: CATRKGGYTEAFF. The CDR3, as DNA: TGTGCCACCAGGAAAGGGGGTTACACTGAAGCTTTCTTT.

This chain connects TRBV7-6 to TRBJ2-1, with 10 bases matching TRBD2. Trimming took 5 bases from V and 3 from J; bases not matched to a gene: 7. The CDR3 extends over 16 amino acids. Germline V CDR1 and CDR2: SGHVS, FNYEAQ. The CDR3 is CASSRLAGVGYNEQFF. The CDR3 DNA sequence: TGTGCCAGCAGCAGACTAGCGGGCGTTGGCTACAATGAGCAGTTCTTC.

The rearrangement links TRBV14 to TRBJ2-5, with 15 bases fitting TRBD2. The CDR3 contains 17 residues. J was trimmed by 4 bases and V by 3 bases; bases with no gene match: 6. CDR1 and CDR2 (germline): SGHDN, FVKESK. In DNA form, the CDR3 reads TGTGCCAGCAGCCAGACCGGACTAGCGGGGGGGCGAGAGACCCAGTACTTC. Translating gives CASSQTGLAGGRETQYF.

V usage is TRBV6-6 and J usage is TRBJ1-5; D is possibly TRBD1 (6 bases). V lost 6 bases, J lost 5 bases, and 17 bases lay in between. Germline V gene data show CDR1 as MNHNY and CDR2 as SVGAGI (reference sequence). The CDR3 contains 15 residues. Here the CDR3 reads CASRLGGGADQPQHF. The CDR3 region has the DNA TGTGCCAGCAGGCTGGGTGGGGGGGCTGATCAGCCCCAGCATTTT.

The CDR3 loop is CASSTQVSNEKLFF. In DNA, the CDR3 is TGTGCCAGCAGTACACAGGTGTCTAATGAAAAACTGTTTTTT. The J gene is TRBJ1-4, the V gene TRBV28, with a possible D match to TRBD1 (5 bases). This CDR3 spans 14 amino acids. Trimming pared 5 bases from V and 3 bases from J, leaving 10 bases between. The V gene's germline CDR1 is MDHEN and CDR2 SYDVKM.

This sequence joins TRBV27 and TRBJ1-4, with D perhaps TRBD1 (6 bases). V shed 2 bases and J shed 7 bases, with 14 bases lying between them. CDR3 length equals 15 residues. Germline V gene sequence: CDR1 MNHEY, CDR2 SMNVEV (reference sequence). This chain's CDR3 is CASSLAGAQGEKLFF. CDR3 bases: TGTGCCAGCAGTTTAGCGGGGGCGCAGGGTGAAAAACTGTTTTTT.

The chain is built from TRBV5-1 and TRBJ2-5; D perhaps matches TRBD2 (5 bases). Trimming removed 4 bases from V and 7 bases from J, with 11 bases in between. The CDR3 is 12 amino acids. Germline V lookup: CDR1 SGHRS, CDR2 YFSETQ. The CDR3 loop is CASSPNRGTQYF. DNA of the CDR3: TGCGCCAGCAGCCCCAACCGGGGGACCCAGTACTTC.

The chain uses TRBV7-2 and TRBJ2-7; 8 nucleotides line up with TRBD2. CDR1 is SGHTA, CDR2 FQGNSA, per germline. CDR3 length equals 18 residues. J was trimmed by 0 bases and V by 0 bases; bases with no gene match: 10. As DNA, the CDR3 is TGTGCCAGCAGCTTAGCACTTCGGGGCGGGGGGTCCTCCTACGAGCAGTACTTC. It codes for CASSLALRGGGSSYEQYF.

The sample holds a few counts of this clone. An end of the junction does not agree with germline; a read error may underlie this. The CDR3 loop is CASTLINFADTQYF. Here the CDR3 DNA reads TGTGCCAGCACCTTGATTAACTTTGCAGATACGCAGTATTTT. The chain recombines TRBV5-5 with TRBJ2-3; D remains unclear. The CDR3 totals 14 residues. Germline lookup yields CDR1 SGHKS and CDR2 YYEKEE (reference sequence).

CDR3 sequence (DNA): TGTGCCAGCAGCGCGCAGGGATGGGGCACTGAAGCTTTCTTT. Its protein is CASSAQGWGTEAFF. The chain combines TRBV5-4 with TRBJ1-1; tentative D call: TRBD1 (5 bases). V lost 4 bases, J lost 4 bases, and 14 bases lay in between. The CDR3 has 14 amino acids. CDR1 and CDR2 (germline): SGHNT, YYREEE (reference sequence).

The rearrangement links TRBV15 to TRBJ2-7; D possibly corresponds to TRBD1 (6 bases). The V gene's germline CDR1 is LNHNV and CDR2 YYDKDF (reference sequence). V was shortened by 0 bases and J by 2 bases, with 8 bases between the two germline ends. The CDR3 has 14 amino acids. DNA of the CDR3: TGTGCCACCAGCAGAGAATGGACAGCCTACGAGCAGTACTTC. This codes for CATSREWTAYEQYF.

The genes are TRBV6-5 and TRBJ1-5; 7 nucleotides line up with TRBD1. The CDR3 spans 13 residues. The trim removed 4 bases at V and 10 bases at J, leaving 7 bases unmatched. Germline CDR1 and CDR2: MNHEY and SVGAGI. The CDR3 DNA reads TGTGCCAGCAGTTGGGGACAGAGCAGACCCCAGCATTTT. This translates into CASSWGQSRPQHF.

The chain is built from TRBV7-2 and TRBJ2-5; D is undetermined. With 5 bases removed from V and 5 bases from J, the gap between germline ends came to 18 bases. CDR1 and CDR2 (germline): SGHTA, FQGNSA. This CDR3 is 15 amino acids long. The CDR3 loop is CASSPRGQFLETQYF. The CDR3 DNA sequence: TGTGCCAGCAGCCCGCGTGGGCAGTTTCTCGAGACCCAGTACTTC.

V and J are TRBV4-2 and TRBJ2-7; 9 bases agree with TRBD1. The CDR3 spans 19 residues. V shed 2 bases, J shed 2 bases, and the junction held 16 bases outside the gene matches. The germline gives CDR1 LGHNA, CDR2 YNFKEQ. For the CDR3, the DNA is TGTGCCAGCAGCCAAATAATTAACTCGGGGGACAGGGTAGCCTACGAGCAGTACTTC. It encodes CASSQIINSGDRVAYEQYF.

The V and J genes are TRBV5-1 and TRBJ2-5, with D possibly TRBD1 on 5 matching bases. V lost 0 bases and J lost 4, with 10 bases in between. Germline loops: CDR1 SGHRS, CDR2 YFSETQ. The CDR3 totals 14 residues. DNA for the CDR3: TGCGCCAGCAGCTTGGCAGGGTTGAGAGAGACCCAGTACTTC. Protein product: CASSLAGLRETQYF.

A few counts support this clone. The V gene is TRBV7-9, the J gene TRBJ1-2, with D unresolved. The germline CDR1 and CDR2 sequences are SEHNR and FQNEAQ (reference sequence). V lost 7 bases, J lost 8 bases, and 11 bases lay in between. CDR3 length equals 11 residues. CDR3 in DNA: TGTGCCAGCACTCGGGGAGGAGGCTACACCTTC. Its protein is CASTRGGGYTF. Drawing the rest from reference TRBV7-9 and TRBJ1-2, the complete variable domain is DTGVSQNPRHKITKRGQNVTFRCDPISEHNRLYWYRQTLGQGPEFLTYFQNEAQLEKSRLLSDRFSAERPKGSFSTLEIQRTEQGDSAMYLCASTRGGGYTFGSGTRLTVV.

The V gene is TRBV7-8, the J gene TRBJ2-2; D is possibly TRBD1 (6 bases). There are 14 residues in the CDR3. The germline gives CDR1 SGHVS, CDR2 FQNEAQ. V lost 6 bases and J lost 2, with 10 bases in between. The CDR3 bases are TGTGCCAGCAGATGGACAGTCAACACCGGGGAGCTGTTTTTT. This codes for CASRWTVNTGELFF.

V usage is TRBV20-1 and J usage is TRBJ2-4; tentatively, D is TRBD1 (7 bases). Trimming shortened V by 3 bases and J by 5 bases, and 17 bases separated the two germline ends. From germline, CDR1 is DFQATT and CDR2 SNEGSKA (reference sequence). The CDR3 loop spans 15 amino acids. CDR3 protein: CSASDPGQRENIQYF. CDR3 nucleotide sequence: TGCAGTGCTAGTGATCCGGGACAGCGGGAAAACATTCAGTACTTC.

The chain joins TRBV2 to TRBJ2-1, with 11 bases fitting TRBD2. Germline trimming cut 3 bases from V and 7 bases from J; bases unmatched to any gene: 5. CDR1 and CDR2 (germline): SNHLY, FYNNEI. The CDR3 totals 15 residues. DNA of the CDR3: TGTGCCAGCAGTGATAGCGGGGGGGCGAGGAATGAGCAGTTCTTC. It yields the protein CASSDSGGARNEQFF. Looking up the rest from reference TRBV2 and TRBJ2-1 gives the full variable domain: EPEVTQTPSHQVTQMGQEVILRCVPISNHLYFYWYRQILGQKVEFLVSFYNNEISEKSEIFDDQFSVERPDGSNFTLKIRSTKLEDSAMYFCASSDSGGARNEQFFGPGTRLTVL.